Below are 28 T cell receptor beta chains sequenced from a single sample in a study of cytomegalovirus exposure and HLA in healthy donors. The study ran its PCR with 60 Vbeta and 13 Jbeta primers. Method: immunoSEQ multiplex PCR; TCRdb's copy keeps in-frame clones and lacks some. The sample consists of around 100,000 clones, roughly four fifths of them appearing once. Specimen: PBMCs. The receptors shown here come from a male donor in good health and CMV-seropositive.

Of note for this clone: The sample has other DNA sequences that encode this CDR3 too. This rearrangement joins TRBV6-6 to TRBJ2-5, with TRBD1 matching over 8 bases. Germline V CDR1 and CDR2: MNHNY, SVGAGI (reference sequence). The CDR3 loop spans 14 amino acids. V lost 2 bases, J lost 2 bases, and 1 base stayed unmatched. The CDR3 here is CASSYRDRQETQYF. CDR3 bases: TGTGCCAGCAGTTACCGGGACAGGCAAGAGACCCAGTACTTC.

The V gene is TRBV4-3, the J gene TRBJ1-6, with D possibly matching TRBD1 (6 bases). The CDR3 sequence is 16 residues long. Trimming left V 1 base short and J 5 bases short, with 12 bases between. Looked up from germline, CDR1 is LGHNA and CDR2 is YSLEER. The CDR3, as DNA: TGCGCCAGCAGCCAAGCGGTTGGACAGAATAATTCACCCCTCCACTTT. It codes for CASSQAVGQNNSPLHF.

V gene TRBV28 combines with J gene TRBJ1-3; D perhaps matches TRBD1 (5 bases). Trimming took off 6 bases at V and 3 bases at J, with 12 bases between the two ends. This CDR3 contains 14 residues. Germline V lookup: CDR1 MDHEN, CDR2 SYDVKM. In nucleotides, the CDR3 is TGTGCCAGCAGCCTGACAGCACTTGGAAACACCATATATTTT. Translation gives CASSLTALGNTIYF.

Concerning this clone itself: The junction and the germline gene differ at one end; a read error may be behind it. This chain uses TRBV7-9 with TRBJ1-2; D may be TRBD1 (5 bases). The CDR3 length is 12 residues. CDR1 SEHNR and CDR2 FQNEAQ come from the germline V gene (reference sequence). This CDR3 reads CSSSLVGGGYTF. CDR3 in DNA: TGTTCCAGCAGCCTGGTGGGGGGAGGCTACACCTTC.

V is TRBV27 and J is TRBJ2-1, with 7 bases matching TRBD2. V gave up 7 bases and J gave up 8 bases; unmatched junction bases: 14. The germline V gene has CDR1 MNHEY and CDR2 SMNVEV (reference sequence). CDR3 length equals 15 residues. The CDR3 spells CASNSLGGVRDEQFF. As DNA, the CDR3 is TGTGCCAGCAACTCACTGGGGGGGGTGAGAGATGAGCAGTTCTTC.

The genes are TRBV29-1 and TRBJ2-7; perhaps TRBD1 as D (6 bases). The CDR3 consists of 12 residues. The ends were cut back, 6 bases at V and 2 bases at J, with 11 bases in the middle. Germline V gives CDR1 SQVTM, CDR2 ANQGSEA. CDR3 DNA sequence: TGCAGCGTCACGGACAGTACCTACGAGCAGTACTTC. It encodes CSVTDSTYEQYF.

The chain couples TRBV30 to TRBJ1-1, with 8 bases that match TRBD1. The germline V gene has CDR1 GTSNPN and CDR2 SVGIG (reference sequence). CDR3 length: 13 residues. V was clipped by 2 bases and J by 4 bases; unmatched bases: 3. CDR3: CAWSSTGGTEAFF. The DNA for the CDR3 is TGTGCCTGGAGTTCCACAGGGGGCACTGAAGCTTTCTTT.

This clone came up once. This chain uses TRBV7-2 with TRBJ2-1; TRBD2 is a possible D gene (6 bases). CDR1 is SGHTA, CDR2 FQGNSA, per germline. V was shortened by 5 bases and J by 9 bases, with 26 bases between the two germline ends. CDR3 length: 17 amino acids. Here the CDR3 reads CASSRAGYDAWSSEQFF. The CDR3 DNA follows: TGTGCCAGCAGCCGCGCGGGGTATGATGCATGGTCTAGTGAGCAGTTCTTC. The variable domain in full, with the rest retrieved from reference TRBV7-2 and TRBJ2-1, is GAGVSQSPSNKVTEKGKDVELRCDPISGHTALYWYRQSLGQGLEFLIYFQGNSAPDKSGLPSDRFSAERTGGSVSTLTIQRTQQEDSAVYLCASSRAGYDAWSSEQFFGPGTRLTVL.

This clone was picked up a small number of times. The chain uses TRBV6-1 and TRBJ1-5; unclear D gene. The V end lost 0 bases, the J end lost 4 bases, and 4 bases lay between the germline ends. CDR3 length: 13 residues. CDR1 MNHNS and CDR2 SASEGT come from the germline V gene. CDR3 protein: CASSEARNQPQHF. The CDR3 DNA follows: TGTGCCAGCAGTGAAGCCAGAAATCAGCCCCAGCATTTT.

This chain joins TRBV12-5 and TRBJ2-2; TRBD2 might be the D (6 bases). V was cut by 1 base and J by 3 bases, with 9 bases left in between. This CDR3 has 15 residues. Germline loops: CDR1 LGHNT, CDR2 FRNRAP. The CDR3 nucleotides read TGTGCTAGTGGTTTGGGGGACTCTTACACCGGGGAGCTGTTTTTT. Encoded protein: CASGLGDSYTGELFF.

The V call is TRBV5-4, the J call TRBJ1-2, with 8 bases identical to TRBD1. Per germline, CDR1 SGHNT and CDR2 YYREEE (reference sequence). The CDR3 totals 13 residues. The V gene end was trimmed by 4 bases and the J gene end by 6 bases; junction bases not matched to a gene: 5. The CDR3 DNA is TGTGCCAGCAGCAAGGACAGGGAACATGGCTACACCTTC. This translates into CASSKDREHGYTF.

This chain uses TRBV30 with TRBJ1-5; a possible D gene is TRBD1 (5 bases). The CDR3 covers 13 residues. V was pared by 4 bases and J by 7 bases, with 14 bases between. CDR1 and CDR2 from the germline V gene are GTSNPN and SVGIG (reference sequence). Here the CDR3 reads CAWTQGVGQPQHF. DNA for the CDR3: TGTGCCTGGACCCAGGGTGTAGGGCAGCCCCAGCATTTT.

The V call is TRBV2, the J call TRBJ1-6; the D gene is possibly TRBD1 (6 bases). Germline-derived CDR1 and CDR2 are SNHLY and FYNNEI. This CDR3 is 14 amino acids long. Trimming shortened V by 3 bases and J by 9 bases, and 12 bases separated the two germline ends. CDR3 protein: CASSDPGAISPLHF. For the CDR3, the DNA is TGTGCCAGCAGTGATCCAGGGGCGATTTCACCCCTCCACTTT.

The chain employs TRBV5-6 and TRBJ1-5; TRBD1 agrees at 7 bases. Germline CDR1 reads SGHDT; CDR2 reads YYEEEE. V lost 3 bases and J lost 4; bases outside the gene matches: 13. The CDR3 is made up of 17 amino acids. DNA of the CDR3: TGTGCCAGCAGCTCATCAACAATCAGGGGGATAAATCAGCCCCAGCATTTT. It codes for CASSSSTIRGINQPQHF.

The V and J genes are TRBV29-1 and TRBJ1-4, with D possibly matching TRBD1 (5 bases). V was clipped by 7 bases and J by 7 bases, with 13 bases between them. The germline V gene has CDR1 SQVTM and CDR2 ANQGSEA. The CDR3 length is 12 residues. DNA of the CDR3: TGCAGCGCCGCTACGGGGGTTGAAAAACTGTTTTTT. It encodes CSAATGVEKLFF.

The chain joins TRBV7-6 to TRBJ1-4, with TRBD1 matching over 8 bases. This CDR3 has 16 amino acids. Trimming took 1 base from V and 8 from J; bases not matched to a gene: 9. Per germline, CDR1 SGHVS and CDR2 FNYEAQ. CDR3 loop: CASSLGPTGEDEKLFF. In nucleotides, the CDR3 is TGTGCCAGCAGCTTAGGTCCGACAGGGGAAGACGAAAAACTGTTTTTT. Looking up the rest from reference TRBV7-6 and TRBJ1-4 gives the full variable domain: GAGVSQSPRYKVTKRGQDVALRCDPISGHVSLYWYRQALGQGPEFLTYFNYEAQQDKSGLPNDRFSAERPEGSISTLTIQRTEQRDSAMYRCASSLGPTGEDEKLFFGSGTQLSVL.

The chain recombines TRBV30 with TRBJ2-1; TRBD1 is a possible D gene (5 bases). Between the trimmed V and J ends, which lost 0 bases and 9 bases, there was a span of 12 bases. The germline V gene has CDR1 GTSNPN and CDR2 SVGIG (reference sequence). This CDR3 has 13 residues. Here the CDR3 reads CAWSVKGVGEQFF. The DNA of the CDR3 is TGTGCCTGGAGTGTAAAAGGGGTTGGTGAGCAGTTCTTC.

The CDR3 coding sequence is TGTGCCAGTGGGACAGCGGAAGCTTTCTTT. Translation: CASGTAEAFF. The chain couples TRBV19 to TRBJ1-1, with TRBD1 identical over 7 bases. CDR1 and CDR2 from the germline V gene are LNHDA and SQIVND (reference sequence). Unmatched junction bases numbered 2, after V lost 8 bases and J lost 8 bases. The length of the CDR3 is 10 residues.

The rearrangement uses TRBV7-2 and TRBJ2-3, with 8 bases aligning to TRBD2. The CDR3 has 17 residues. The V segment lost 1 base and the J segment 5 bases; nucleotides outside the gene matches: 11. CDR1 SGHTA and CDR2 FQGNSA come from the germline V gene. The CDR3 loop is CASSLGLMRGEKDTQYF. The CDR3 DNA follows: TGTGCCAGCAGCTTAGGTCTGATGCGGGGGGAGAAAGATACGCAGTATTTT.

V is TRBV5-4 and J is TRBJ2-5; maybe TRBD2 (6 bases). The CDR3 length is 16 residues. V shed 3 bases and J shed 3 bases, with 18 bases lying between them. Germline V lookup: CDR1 SGHNT, CDR2 YYREEE (reference sequence). The CDR3 nucleotides read TGTGCCAGCAGCTCGGAGGAGGGTCTAGCCGAAGAGACCCAGTACTTC. As protein: CASSSEEGLAEETQYF.

In its sample, this clone was seen once. V is TRBV10-3 and J is TRBJ1-5, with TRBD1 identical over 7 bases. V was pared by 0 bases and J by 4 bases, with 9 bases of the junction left unmatched. The CDR3 has 17 amino acids. Germline-derived CDR1 and CDR2 are ENHRY and SYGVKD. The chain's CDR3 is CAISESPGQLRNQPQHF. The DNA of the CDR3 is TGTGCCATCAGTGAGTCGCCGGGACAGCTAAGAAATCAGCCCCAGCATTTT.

The chain carries TRBV11-3 and TRBJ1-6, with a tentative D call TRBD1 (5 bases). The length of the CDR3 is 13 residues. V lost 6 bases and J 7 bases, leaving 10 bases between the germline ends. CDR1 is SGHNT and CDR2 is YENEEA in the germline V gene. The CDR3: CASSPRGNSPLHF. The CDR3 DNA is TGTGCCAGCAGTCCTAGGGGAAATTCACCCCTCCACTTT.

The CDR3 bases are TGTGCCAGCAGTGCGGCCAGGGACTCCTACGAGCAGTACTTC. This encodes CASSAARDSYEQYF. This sequence joins TRBV2 and TRBJ2-7; D may be TRBD1 (5 bases). Germline-derived CDR1 and CDR2 are SNHLY and FYNNEI. This CDR3 spans 14 amino acids. Between the trimmed V and J ends, which lost 4 bases and 0 bases, there was a span of 10 bases.

The chain employs TRBV4-3 and TRBJ2-1, with D perhaps matching TRBD2 (6 bases). CDR1 LGHNA and CDR2 YSLEER come from the germline V gene. V dropped 1 base and J dropped 2 bases, with 6 bases sitting between them. The CDR3 is 14 residues long. The CDR3 here is CASSQGGAYNEQFF. As DNA, the CDR3 is TGCGCCAGCAGCCAAGGCGGGGCCTACAATGAGCAGTTCTTC.

This chain links TRBV6-4 with TRBJ2-7; 8 bases line up with TRBD2. Germline CDR1 is MRHNA and CDR2 is SNTAGT. Trimming took 2 bases from V and 4 from J; bases not matched to a gene: 16. This CDR3 is 18 amino acids long. The CDR3 loop reads CASSDPLAQRGYYYEQYF. The CDR3, as DNA: TGTGCCAGCAGTGACCCCCTCGCACAGCGGGGGTATTATTACGAGCAGTACTTC.

This clone was picked up a small number of times. The chain joins TRBV6-5 to TRBJ1-1; tentatively, D is TRBD1 (5 bases). The V and J ends lost 6 bases and 1 base respectively, with 9 bases between them. Germline V gives CDR1 MNHEY, CDR2 SVGAGI. The CDR3 consists of 13 residues. Here the CDR3 DNA reads TGTGCCAGCAGGGACAACTCGAACACTGAAGCTTTCTTT. This translates into CASRDNSNTEAFF.

V gene TRBV2 combines with J gene TRBJ2-1, with a tentative D call TRBD2 (5 bases). Germline-derived CDR1 and CDR2 are SNHLY and FYNNEI. Deletions cut 8 bases from V and 6 bases from J, with 17 bases between. This CDR3 has 14 amino acids. The CDR3 sequence is CASGIEAEPNEQFF. CDR3 nucleotide sequence: TGTGCCAGCGGGATAGAAGCGGAACCCAATGAGCAGTTCTTC.

The rearrangement joins TRBV15 to TRBJ2-1, with 7 bases lining up with TRBD2. The CDR3 has 17 amino acids. The germline V gene has CDR1 LNHNV and CDR2 YYDKDF (reference sequence). J lost 3 bases, V lost 1 base, and 9 bases had no gene match. CDR3 nucleotides: TGTGCCACCAGCAGAGGTGTAGGCGGGGGTGTCTACAATGAGCAGTTCTTC. Translation: CATSRGVGGGVYNEQFF.